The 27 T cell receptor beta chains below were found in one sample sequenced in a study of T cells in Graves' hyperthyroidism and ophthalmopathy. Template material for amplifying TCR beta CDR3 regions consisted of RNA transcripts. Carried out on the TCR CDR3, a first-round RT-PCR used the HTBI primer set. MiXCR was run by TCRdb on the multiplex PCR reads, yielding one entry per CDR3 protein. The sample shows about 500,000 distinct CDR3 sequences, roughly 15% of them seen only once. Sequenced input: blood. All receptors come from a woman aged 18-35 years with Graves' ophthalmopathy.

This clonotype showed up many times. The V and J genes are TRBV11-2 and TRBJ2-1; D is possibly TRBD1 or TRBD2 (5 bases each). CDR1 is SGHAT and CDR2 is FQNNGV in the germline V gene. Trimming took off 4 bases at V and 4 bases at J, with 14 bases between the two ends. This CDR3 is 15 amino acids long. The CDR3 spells CASSSTVGGYNEQFF. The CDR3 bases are TGTGCCAGCAGCTCTACAGTTGGGGGTTACAATGAGCAGTTCTTC.

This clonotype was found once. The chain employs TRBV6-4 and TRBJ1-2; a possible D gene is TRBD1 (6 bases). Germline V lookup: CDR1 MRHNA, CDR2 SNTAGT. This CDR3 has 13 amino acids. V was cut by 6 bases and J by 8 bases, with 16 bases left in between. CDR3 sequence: CASRVTTGFGYTF. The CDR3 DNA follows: TGTGCCAGCAGGGTAACCACAGGGTTCGGCTACACCTTC.

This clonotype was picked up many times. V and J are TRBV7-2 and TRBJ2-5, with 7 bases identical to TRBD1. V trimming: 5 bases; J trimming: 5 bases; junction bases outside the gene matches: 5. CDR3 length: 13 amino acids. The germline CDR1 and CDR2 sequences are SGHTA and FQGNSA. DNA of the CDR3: TGTGCCAGCAGCGCGCACAGGGGCGAGACCCAGTACTTC. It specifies CASSAHRGETQYF. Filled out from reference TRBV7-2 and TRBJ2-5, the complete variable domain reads GAGVSQSPSNKVTEKGKDVELRCDPISGHTALYWYRQSLGQGLEFLIYFQGNSAPDKSGLPSDRFSAERTGGSVSTLTIQRTQQEDSAVYLCASSAHRGETQYFGPGTRLLVL.

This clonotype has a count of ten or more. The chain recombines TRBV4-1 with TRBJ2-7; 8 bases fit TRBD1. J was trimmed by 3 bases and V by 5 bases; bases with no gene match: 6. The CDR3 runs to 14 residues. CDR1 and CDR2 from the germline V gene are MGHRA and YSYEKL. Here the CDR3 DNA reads TGCGCCAGCAGCACGACAGGGGAGTTCTACGAGCAGTACTTC. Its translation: CASSTTGEFYEQYF.

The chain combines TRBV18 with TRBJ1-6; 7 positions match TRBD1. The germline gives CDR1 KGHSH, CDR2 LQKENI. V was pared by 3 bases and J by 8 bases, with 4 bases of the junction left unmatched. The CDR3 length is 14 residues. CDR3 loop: CASSPRDRYSPLHF. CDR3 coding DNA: TGTGCCAGCTCACCGAGGGACAGATATTCACCCCTCCACTTT.

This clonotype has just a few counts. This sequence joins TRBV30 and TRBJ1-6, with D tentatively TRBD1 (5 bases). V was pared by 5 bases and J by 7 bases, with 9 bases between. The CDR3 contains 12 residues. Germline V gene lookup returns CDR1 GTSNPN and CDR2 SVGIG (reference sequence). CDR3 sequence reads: CAWFGGNSPLHF. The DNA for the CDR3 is TGTGCCTGGTTCGGGGGGAATTCACCCCTCCACTTT. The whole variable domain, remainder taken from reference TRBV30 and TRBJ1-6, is SQTIHQWPATLVQPVGSPLSLECTVEGTSNPNLYWYRQAAGRGLQLLFYSVGIGQISSEVPQNLSASRPQDRQFILSSKKLLLSDSGFYLCAWFGGNSPLHFGNGTRLTVT.

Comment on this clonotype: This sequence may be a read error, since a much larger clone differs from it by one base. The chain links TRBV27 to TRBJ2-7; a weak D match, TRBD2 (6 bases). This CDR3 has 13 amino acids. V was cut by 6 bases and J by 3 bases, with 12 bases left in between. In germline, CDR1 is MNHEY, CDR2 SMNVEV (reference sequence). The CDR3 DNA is TGTGCCAGCAGGGGGGGACGGCTCTACGAGCAGTACTTC. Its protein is CASRGGRLYEQYF.

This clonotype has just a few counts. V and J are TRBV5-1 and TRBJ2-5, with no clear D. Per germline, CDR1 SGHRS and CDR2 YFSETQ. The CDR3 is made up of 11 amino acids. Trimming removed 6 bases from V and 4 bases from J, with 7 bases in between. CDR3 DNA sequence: TGCGCCAGCATGGGATCAGAGACCCAGTACTTC. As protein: CASMGSETQYF.

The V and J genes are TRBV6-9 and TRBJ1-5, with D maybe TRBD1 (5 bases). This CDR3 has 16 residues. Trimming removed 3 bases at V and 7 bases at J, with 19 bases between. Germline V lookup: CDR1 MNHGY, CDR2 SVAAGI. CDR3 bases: TGTGCCAGCAGTTACCCTTCCGGGGCCGCAGGACAGCCCCAGCATTTT. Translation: CASSYPSGAAGQPQHF.

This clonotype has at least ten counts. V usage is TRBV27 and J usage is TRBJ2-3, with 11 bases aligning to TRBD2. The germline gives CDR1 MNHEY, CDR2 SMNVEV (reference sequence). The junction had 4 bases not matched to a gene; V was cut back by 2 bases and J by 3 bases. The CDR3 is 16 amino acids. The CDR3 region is CASSLSTSGRTDTQYF. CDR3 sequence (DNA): TGTGCCAGCAGTTTAAGCACTAGCGGGAGAACAGATACGCAGTATTTT.

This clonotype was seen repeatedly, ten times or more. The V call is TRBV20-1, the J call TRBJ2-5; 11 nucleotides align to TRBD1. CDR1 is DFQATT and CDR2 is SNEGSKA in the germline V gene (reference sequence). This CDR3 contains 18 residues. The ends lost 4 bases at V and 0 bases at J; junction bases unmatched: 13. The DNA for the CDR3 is TGCAGTGCTATCCCCGGGACAGGGGGACCCTACTACCAAGAGACCCAGTACTTC. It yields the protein CSAIPGTGGPYYQETQYF.

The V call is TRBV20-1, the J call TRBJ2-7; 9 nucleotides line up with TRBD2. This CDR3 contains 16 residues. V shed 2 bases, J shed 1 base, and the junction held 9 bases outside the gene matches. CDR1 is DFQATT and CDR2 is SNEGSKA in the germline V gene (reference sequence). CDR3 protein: CSARPLRGGDSYEQYF. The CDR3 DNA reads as TGCAGTGCTAGACCCCTGCGGGGGGGGGATTCCTACGAGCAGTACTTC.

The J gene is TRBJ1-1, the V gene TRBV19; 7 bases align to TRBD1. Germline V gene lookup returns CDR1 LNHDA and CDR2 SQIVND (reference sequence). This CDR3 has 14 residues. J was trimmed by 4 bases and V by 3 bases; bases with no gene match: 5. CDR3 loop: CASSMKAGGTEAFF. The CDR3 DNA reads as TGTGCCAGTAGTATGAAAGCAGGGGGCACTGAAGCTTTCTTT.

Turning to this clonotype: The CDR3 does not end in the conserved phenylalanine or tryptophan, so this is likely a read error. The DNA of the CDR3 is TGTGCCAGCAGTGTGAACAATGAGCAGTTCTCC. It codes for CASSVNNEQFS. The chain is built from TRBV12-3 or TRBV12-4 and TRBJ2-1; D is unclear. The CDR3 consists of 11 residues. Trimming cost V 5 bases and J 5 bases, with 4 bases left between them.

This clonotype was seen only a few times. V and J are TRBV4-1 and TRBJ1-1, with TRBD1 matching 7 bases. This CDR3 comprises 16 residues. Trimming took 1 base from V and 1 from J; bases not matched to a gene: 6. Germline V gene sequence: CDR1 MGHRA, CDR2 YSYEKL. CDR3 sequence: CASSQGPGQPNTEAFF. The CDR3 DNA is TGCGCCAGCAGCCAAGGTCCGGGACAGCCGAACACTGAAGCTTTCTTT.

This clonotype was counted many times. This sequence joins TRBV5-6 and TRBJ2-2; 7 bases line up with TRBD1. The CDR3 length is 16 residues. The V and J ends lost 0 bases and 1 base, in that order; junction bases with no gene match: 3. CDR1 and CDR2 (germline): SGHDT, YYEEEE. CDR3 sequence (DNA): TGTGCCAGCAGCTTGGTGAGACAGGGGAACACCGGGGAGCTGTTTTTT. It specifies CASSLVRQGNTGELFF.

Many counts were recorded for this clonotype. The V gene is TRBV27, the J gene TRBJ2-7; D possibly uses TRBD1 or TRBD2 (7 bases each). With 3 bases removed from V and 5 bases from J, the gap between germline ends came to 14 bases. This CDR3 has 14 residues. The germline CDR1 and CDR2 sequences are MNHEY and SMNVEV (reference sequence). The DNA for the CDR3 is TGTGCCAGCAGTTTGATTCAGGGGGGGGACGAGCAGTACTTC. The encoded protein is CASSLIQGGDEQYF.

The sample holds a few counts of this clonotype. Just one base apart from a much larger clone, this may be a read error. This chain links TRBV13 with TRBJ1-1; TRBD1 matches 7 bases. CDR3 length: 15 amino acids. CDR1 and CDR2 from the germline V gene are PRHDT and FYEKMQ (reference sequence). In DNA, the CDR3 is TGCGCCAGCAGCCGGGGACAGACTTTGAACACTGAAGCTTTCTTT. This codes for CASSRGQTLNTEAFF. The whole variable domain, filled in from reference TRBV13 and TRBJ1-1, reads AAGVIQSPRHLIKEKRETATLKCYPIPRHDTVYWYQQGPGQDPQFLISFYEKMQSDKGSIPDRFSAQQFSDYHSELNMSSLELGDSALYFCASSRGQTLNTEAFFGQGTRLTVV.

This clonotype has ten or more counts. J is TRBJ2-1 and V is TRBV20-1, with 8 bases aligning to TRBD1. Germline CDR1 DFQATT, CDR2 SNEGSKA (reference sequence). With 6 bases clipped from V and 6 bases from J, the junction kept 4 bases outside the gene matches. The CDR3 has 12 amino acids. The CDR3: CSAMDRVNEQFF. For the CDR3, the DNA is TGCAGTGCGATGGACAGGGTCAATGAGCAGTTCTTC.

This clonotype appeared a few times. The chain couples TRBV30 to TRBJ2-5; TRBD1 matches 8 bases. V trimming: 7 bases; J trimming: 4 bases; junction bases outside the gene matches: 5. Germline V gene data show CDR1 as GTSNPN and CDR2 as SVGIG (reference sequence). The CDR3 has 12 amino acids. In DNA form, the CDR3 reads TGTGCCTCAGGACAGGGTGTAGAGACCCAGTACTTC. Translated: CASGQGVETQYF.

In DNA, the CDR3 is TGTGCCAGCAGTTCAGCCGGGGCGGCCAAAAACATTCAGTACTTC. This translates into CASSSAGAAKNIQYF. The V and J genes are TRBV27 and TRBJ2-4; either TRBD1 or TRBD2 may fit D (5 bases each). Germline loops: CDR1 MNHEY, CDR2 SMNVEV (reference sequence). The CDR3 runs 15 residues. Between the trimmed V and J ends, which lost 4 bases and 1 base, there was a span of 11 bases.

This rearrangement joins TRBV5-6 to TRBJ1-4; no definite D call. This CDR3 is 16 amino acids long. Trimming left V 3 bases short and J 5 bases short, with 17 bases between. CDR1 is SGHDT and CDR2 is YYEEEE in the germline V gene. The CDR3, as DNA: TGTGCCAGCAGCTATCGGAGGACGGGCCGGAATGAAAAACTGTTTTTT. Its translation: CASSYRRTGRNEKLFF.

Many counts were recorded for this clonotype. The CDR3 here is CASSTGPKYGYTF. The DNA for the CDR3 is TGTGCCAGCAGTACTGGACCCAAGTATGGCTACACCTTC. The rearrangement joins TRBV28 to TRBJ1-2, with D uncertain. Trimming removed 5 bases from V and 5 bases from J, with 12 bases in between. The CDR3 runs to 13 residues. Germline CDR1 is MDHEN and CDR2 is SYDVKM.

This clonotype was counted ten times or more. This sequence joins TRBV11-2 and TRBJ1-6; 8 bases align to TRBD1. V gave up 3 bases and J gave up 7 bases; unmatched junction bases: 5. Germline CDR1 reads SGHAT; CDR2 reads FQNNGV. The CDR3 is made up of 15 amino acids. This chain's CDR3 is CASSFKDRDNSPLHF. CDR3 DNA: TGTGCCAGCAGCTTCAAGGACAGGGACAATTCACCCCTCCACTTT.

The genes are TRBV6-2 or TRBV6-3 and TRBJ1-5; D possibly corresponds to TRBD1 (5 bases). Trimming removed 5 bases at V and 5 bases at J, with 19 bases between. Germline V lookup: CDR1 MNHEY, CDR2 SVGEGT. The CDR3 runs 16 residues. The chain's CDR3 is CASSPYLGDGDQPQHF. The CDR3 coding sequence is TGTGCCAGCAGTCCTTATCTTGGGGACGGGGATCAGCCCCAGCATTTT.

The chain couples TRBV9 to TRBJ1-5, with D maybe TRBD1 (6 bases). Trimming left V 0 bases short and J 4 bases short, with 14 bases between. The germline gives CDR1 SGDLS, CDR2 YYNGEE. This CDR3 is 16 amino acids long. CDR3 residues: CASSVGVGTSNQPQHF. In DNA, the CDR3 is TGTGCCAGCAGCGTAGGTGTTGGGACATCAAATCAGCCCCAGCATTTT.

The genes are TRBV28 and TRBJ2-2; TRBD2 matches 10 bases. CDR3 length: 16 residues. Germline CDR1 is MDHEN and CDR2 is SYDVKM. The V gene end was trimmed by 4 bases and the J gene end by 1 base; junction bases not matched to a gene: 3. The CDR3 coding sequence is TGTGCCAGCAGTTCCCGACTAGCGGGGAACACCGGGGAGCTGTTTTTT. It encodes CASSSRLAGNTGELFF.